This T cell receptor beta chain was sequenced during a study of T-cell memory formation after mild COVID-19. Broader study findings: Contracting CD4+ clones were located mainly in CM and EM, and CD8+ clones in EMRA. Several responding clones turned up in pre-infection memory, indicating that cross-reactive memory may have taken part. Clones contracting over day 15 to 85 were CD4/CD8 balanced, with later expanders leaning CD4+.

Worth noting for this clonotype: Its cognate antigen is unknown.

TCRdb reprocessed the 5' RACE reads via MiXCR and lists one record per CDR3 protein. The table lists 350,000 or so distinct CDR3 sequences, 13% of them singletons. What was sequenced was PBMCs or a T cell subset sorted from them (not recorded which). The receptor comes from a young man who had mild COVID-19 (a few samples of this study predate the infection). Cell type and time point are not known.

CDR3 nucleotides: TGCGCCAGCAGCCAAGCAGGTTACTCCTACAATGAGCAGTTCTTC. It yields the protein CASSQAGYSYNEQFF. V usage is TRBV4-1 and J usage is TRBJ2-1; D not resolved. The V gene lost 1 base and the J gene lost 0 bases, with 7 bases spanning the gap. This CDR3 contains 15 residues. CDR1 is MGHRA, CDR2 YSYEKL, per germline.